This T cell receptor beta chain was observed in a study of blood T cell repertoires in COVID-19. Germline V gives CDR1 SEHNR, CDR2 FQNEAQ (reference sequence). The CDR3 length is 15 residues. With 5 bases clipped from V and 8 bases from J, the junction kept 9 bases outside the gene matches. Original processing methods: Estimation of nucleated cell counts relied on the amplification of reference gene primers. Clones were sequenced by immunoSEQ multiplex PCR, and TCRdb holds only the in-frame ones, with some missing. That table is the source of V, J and clone size, and D and trimming were worked out from the DNA. The sample lists 140,000 to 150,000 clones; around 87% were seen once. Clinical histories supplied by participants themselves formed the basis of cohort assignment.

The TCR sequence derives from a woman in her twenties or thirties with acute COVID-19. The source material was PBMCs or T cells enriched from blood (not recorded which). The rearrangement uses TRBV7-9 and TRBJ1-4; TRBD1 matches at 9 bases. CDR3 protein: CASSVPGQGPEKLFF. The DNA of the CDR3 is TGTGCCAGCAGCGTCCCGGGACAGGGCCCGGAAAAACTGTTTTTT.